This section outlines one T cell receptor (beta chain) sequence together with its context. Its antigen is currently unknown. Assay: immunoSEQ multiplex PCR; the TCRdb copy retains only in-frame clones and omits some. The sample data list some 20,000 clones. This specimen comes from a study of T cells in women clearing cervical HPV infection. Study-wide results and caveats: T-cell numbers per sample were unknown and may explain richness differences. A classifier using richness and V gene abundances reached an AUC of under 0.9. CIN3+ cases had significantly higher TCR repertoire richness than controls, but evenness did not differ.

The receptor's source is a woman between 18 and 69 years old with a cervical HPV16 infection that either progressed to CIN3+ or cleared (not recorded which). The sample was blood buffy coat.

Partial CDR3 DNA: TGTGCCACCAAAAGGGGGGGGACCGGGGAGACC. It specifies CATKRGGTGET. The entire CDR3 is CATKRGGTGETQYF. This chain uses TRBV19 with TRBJ2-5; TRBD2 is a possible D gene (7 bases). The read is 3 residues too short to cover the CDR3 end, so that end is filled in from the germline J gene. CDR1 is LNHDA and CDR2 is SQIVND in the germline V gene (reference sequence). The germline V and J ends were trimmed by 10 bases and 5 bases, with 20 bases remaining between them. The CDR3 runs 14 residues.